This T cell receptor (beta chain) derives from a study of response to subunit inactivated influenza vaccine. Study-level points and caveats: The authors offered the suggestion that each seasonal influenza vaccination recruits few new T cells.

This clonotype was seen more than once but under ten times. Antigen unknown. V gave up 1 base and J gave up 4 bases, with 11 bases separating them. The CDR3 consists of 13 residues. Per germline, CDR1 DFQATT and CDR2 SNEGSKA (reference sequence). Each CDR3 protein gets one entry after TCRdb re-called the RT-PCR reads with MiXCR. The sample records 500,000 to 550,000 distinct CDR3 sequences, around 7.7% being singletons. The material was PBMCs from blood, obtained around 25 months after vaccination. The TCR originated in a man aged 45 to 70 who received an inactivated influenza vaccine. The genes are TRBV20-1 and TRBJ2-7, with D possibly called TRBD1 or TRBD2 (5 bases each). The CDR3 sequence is CSARGSGLYEQYF. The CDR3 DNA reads TGCAGTGCTAGAGGGTCGGGGCTATACGAGCAGTACTTC.